The 20 T cell receptor beta chains below come from one sample, sequenced in a study of human T cells and chemical hapten exposure. The time point here: patch test 1, 2 weeks after DPC sensitization. The treatment is: therapeutic diphenylcyclopropenone sensitization with weekly scalp DPC. MiXCR was run by TCRdb on the RACE reads, yielding one entry per CDR3 protein. The data hold approximately 350,000 distinct CDR3 sequences, with around 7% observed a single time. Source: whole blood, taken in connection with sensitization to the hapten diphenylcyclopropenone (DPC). The receptors derive from a woman between 18 and 29 years old with alopecia areata. Some clones in this sample may be carry-over from other donors' samples.

The rearrangement links TRBV27 to TRBJ1-1; 8 nucleotides line up with TRBD1. Trimming removed 5 bases from V and 6 bases from J; junction bases left unmatched: 14. This CDR3 spans 16 amino acids. The germline CDR1 and CDR2 sequences are MNHEY and SMNVEV (reference sequence). The CDR3 DNA reads as TGTGCCAGCAGTAACTTAGGATCGGCAGGGGGCGCTGAAGCTTTCTTT. It yields the protein CASSNLGSAGGAEAFF.

This clonotype was seen at least ten times. The V and J genes are TRBV15 and TRBJ1-5; D perhaps matches TRBD1 (5 bases). The germline V and J ends were trimmed by 8 bases and 3 bases, with 14 bases remaining between them. In germline, CDR1 is LNHNV, CDR2 YYDKDF (reference sequence). The CDR3 has 14 amino acids. CDR3 loop: CATRGDGNNQPQHF. The CDR3 DNA reads TGTGCCACCCGGGGGGACGGAAACAATCAGCCCCAGCATTTT.

The genes are TRBV5-1 and TRBJ1-4; D possibly corresponds to TRBD1 (5 bases). Germline CDR1 SGHRS, CDR2 YFSETQ. Trimming removed 0 bases at V and 10 bases at J, with 10 bases between. This CDR3 contains 13 residues. The CDR3 coding sequence is TGCGCCAGCAGCTTGGCAGGGCTATCAAAACTGTTTTTT. This translates into CASSLAGLSKLFF.

The chain has TRBV29-1 and TRBJ2-1, with D maybe TRBD2 (5 bases). CDR1 and CDR2 (germline): SQVTM, ANQGSEA. Between the trimmed V and J ends, which lost 3 bases and 4 bases, there was a span of 7 bases. This CDR3 is built from 12 residues. The CDR3 is CSVEEAYNEQFF. The CDR3 bases are TGCAGCGTTGAGGAGGCTTACAATGAGCAGTTCTTC.

J is TRBJ2-7 and V is TRBV5-1, with D perhaps matching TRBD1 (5 bases). Between the trimmed V and J ends, which lost 0 bases and 3 bases, there was a span of 10 bases. From germline, CDR1 is SGHRS and CDR2 YFSETQ. CDR3 size: 14 residues. DNA of the CDR3: TGCGCCAGCAGCTTGGATTCAGGGAACTACGAGCAGTACTTC. Its translation is CASSLDSGNYEQYF.

This clonotype was seen only a few times. The chain carries TRBV5-1 and TRBJ2-3, with D possibly TRBD2 on 5 matching bases. Trimming shortened V by 0 bases and J by 6 bases, and 14 bases separated the two germline ends. This CDR3 region has 15 residues. The V gene's germline CDR1 is SGHRS and CDR2 YFSETQ. The CDR3 DNA reads TGCGCCAGCAGCTTGGTGGCTAGCAGGATCGATACGCAGTATTTT. Its translation is CASSLVASRIDTQYF.

The gene calls are TRBV21-1 and TRBJ1-1; the DNA was not compared with TRBD1, the D call given in the table. TRBV21-1 is a documented pseudogene. The CDR3 contains 15 residues. The DNA for the CDR3 is TGTGCCAGCAGCCCCTCTAGGGGGCGCAAGGTTGAAGCTCTCTTT. Its translation is CASSPSRGRKVEALF.

This clonotype was found a few times. V and J are TRBV12-3 or TRBV12-4 and TRBJ2-2; D not resolved. Deletions cut 5 bases from V and 0 bases from J, with 13 bases between. There are 16 residues in the CDR3. In DNA form, the CDR3 reads TGTGCCAGCAGTCCCAATGGGCCACCGAACACCGGGGAGCTGTTTTTT. The encoded protein is CASSPNGPPNTGELFF.

This clonotype appeared many times. The chain carries TRBV20-1 and TRBJ1-1; a possible D gene is TRBD1 (5 bases). Germline CDR1 reads DFQATT; CDR2 reads SNEGSKA (reference sequence). The CDR3 runs to 16 residues. Trimming left V 2 bases short and J 2 bases short, with 18 bases between. Here the CDR3 DNA reads TGCAGTGCTAGATCCCTCACTAAGACAGATAACACTGAAGCTTTCTTT. Protein sequence: CSARSLTKTDNTEAFF.

This clonotype was seen at least ten times. The chain uses TRBV9 and TRBJ1-2; 7 nucleotides match TRBD1. Unmatched junction bases numbered 4, after V lost 3 bases and J lost 2 bases. Germline V gene lookup returns CDR1 SGDLS and CDR2 YYNGEE. The CDR3 length is 14 residues. The CDR3 region is CASSGDRDNYGYTF. The DNA for the CDR3 is TGTGCCAGCAGCGGAGACAGGGACAACTATGGCTACACCTTC.

This clonotype was counted between two and nine times. V gene TRBV21-1 combines with J gene TRBJ1-3; TRBD1 was called by the table and not checked on the DNA. TRBV21-1 counts as a pseudogene. This CDR3 has 16 amino acids. For the CDR3, the DNA is TGTGCCAGCAGCAAATGGACAGACACCTCTGGAAACACCATATATTTT. Residues: CASSKWTDTSGNTIYF.

This clonotype occurred many times. The chain carries TRBV28 and TRBJ1-5; 7 bases line up with TRBD1. This CDR3 has 14 amino acids. J gave up 7 bases and V 2 bases, and 5 bases lay outside the gene matches. Germline V gene lookup returns CDR1 MDHEN and CDR2 SYDVKM. For the CDR3, the DNA is TGTGCCAGCAGTTTACCGCACAGGGGCCAGCCCCAGCATTTT. This encodes CASSLPHRGQPQHF.

This clonotype turned up a few times. The V call is TRBV7-9, the J call TRBJ1-2, with 8 bases identical to TRBD1. Germline trimming cut 0 bases from V and 6 bases from J; bases unmatched to any gene: 6. The CDR3 extends over 15 amino acids. Germline-derived CDR1 and CDR2 are SEHNR and FQNEAQ (reference sequence). The CDR3: CASSLARGQGDGYTF. CDR3 DNA: TGTGCCAGCAGCTTAGCCCGAGGACAGGGAGATGGCTACACCTTC.

This chain links TRBV20-1 with TRBJ2-1; D is unclear. The CDR3 sequence is 15 residues long. In germline, CDR1 is DFQATT, CDR2 SNEGSKA (reference sequence). Trimming removed 0 bases at V and 8 bases at J, with 17 bases between. In DNA, the CDR3 is TGCAGTGCTAGAGATCTCTTATGGGGAAGGGATGAGCAGTTCTTC. Encoded protein: CSARDLLWGRDEQFF.

In its sample, this clonotype was seen a few times. The chain uses TRBV27 and TRBJ2-7; 7 nucleotides line up with TRBD2. This CDR3 is 14 amino acids long. The V and J ends lost 5 bases and 2 bases, in that order; junction bases with no gene match: 6. Per germline, CDR1 MNHEY and CDR2 SMNVEV (reference sequence). The CDR3 nucleotides read TGTGCCAGCAGTAGCGGGACGGATCCCTACGAGCAGTACTTC. This sequence encodes CASSSGTDPYEQYF.

This clonotype has a count of ten or more. One end of the junction does not line up with germline, which may come from a read error. The genes are TRBV5-1 and TRBJ2-2, with D maybe TRBD2 (6 bases). This CDR3 spans 14 amino acids. Germline V CDR1 and CDR2: SGHRS, YFSETQ. For the CDR3, the DNA is TGTGCCAGCAGTTCGGGGGCGAACACCGGGGAGCTGTTTTTT. It translates to CASSSGANTGELFF.

The CDR3: CASRIAQGSTYEQYF. The DNA for the CDR3 is TGTGCCAGCAGAATTGCTCAGGGGTCAACCTACGAGCAGTACTTC. The V and J genes are TRBV28 and TRBJ2-7; D may be TRBD1 (6 bases). The CDR3 length is 15 residues. CDR1 and CDR2 (germline): MDHEN, SYDVKM. V was pared by 6 bases and J by 2 bases, with 17 bases between.

In its sample, this clonotype was seen a few times. V and J are TRBV2 and TRBJ2-1, with 7 bases lining up with TRBD1. Germline-derived CDR1 and CDR2 are SNHLY and FYNNEI. The CDR3 is made up of 13 amino acids. Trimming took 7 bases from V and 5 from J; bases not matched to a gene: 5. The CDR3 is CASTEGANNEQFF. In DNA, the CDR3 is TGTGCCAGCACCGAGGGGGCAAACAATGAGCAGTTCTTC.

The chain recombines TRBV20-1 with TRBJ1-2, with 10 bases identical to TRBD1. J lost 1 base, V lost 6 bases, and 14 bases had no gene match. CDR3 length: 17 amino acids. The germline V gene encodes CDR1 DFQATT and CDR2 SNEGSKA (reference sequence). The CDR3 here is CSALDRGTRVVNYGYTF. In DNA, the CDR3 is TGCAGTGCCCTGGACAGGGGGACCCGGGTAGTTAACTATGGCTACACCTTC.

This clonotype was seen many times. The genes are TRBV5-1 and TRBJ2-7; a possible D gene is TRBD1 (7 bases). Germline CDR1 reads SGHRS; CDR2 reads YFSETQ. The length of the CDR3 is 14 residues. V was shortened by 2 bases and J by 4 bases, with 13 bases between the two germline ends. CDR3 in amino acids: CASSFGGQQYEQYF. The CDR3 DNA is TGCGCCAGCAGCTTCGGGGGACAGCAATACGAGCAGTACTTC.